Shown below are 27 T cell receptor beta chains from a single sample sequenced in a study of cytomegalovirus exposure and HLA in healthy donors. PCR amplification relied on 60 Vbeta primers (plus 13 Jbeta primers). Sequencing used immunoSEQ multiplex PCR; TCRdb keeps in-frame clones, though not all of them. The sample records some 190,000 clones, about four fifths being singletons. Sequencing was carried out using PBMCs. The receptor set was obtained from a woman aged 40-49 years in good health and CMV-seronegative.

CDR3 protein: CASSQPTGGGRSFYNEQFF. The CDR3 nucleotides are TGTGCCAGCAGCCAACCTACGGGTGGGGGGAGGAGTTTCTACAATGAGCAGTTCTTC. The V call is TRBV16, the J call TRBJ2-1, with D tentatively TRBD2 (6 bases). Germline V CDR1 and CDR2: KGHSY, FQNENV. V lost 2 bases, J lost 3 bases, and 23 bases lay in between. The CDR3 contains 19 residues.

The rearrangement uses TRBV28 and TRBJ2-7; 7 nucleotides match TRBD1. The V and J ends lost 8 bases and 6 bases, in that order; junction bases with no gene match: 7. This CDR3 comprises 12 residues. Germline V gene sequence: CDR1 MDHEN, CDR2 SYDVKM. The CDR3 spells CASLQGTAEQYF. In DNA form, the CDR3 reads TGTGCCAGCCTACAGGGGACGGCCGAGCAGTACTTC.

The chain has TRBV7-2 and TRBJ2-7, with TRBD2 matching over 7 bases. CDR1 and CDR2 (germline): SGHTA, FQGNSA. Trimming cost V 4 bases and J 2 bases; bases outside gene matches: 5. The CDR3 is 14 residues long. The CDR3 sequence: CASSWGGATYEQYF. CDR3 sequence (DNA): TGTGCCAGCAGCTGGGGGGGTGCGACCTACGAGCAGTACTTC.

V gene TRBV7-8 combines with J gene TRBJ2-7, with TRBD2 identical over 10 bases. J gave up 2 bases and V 6 bases, and 7 bases lay outside the gene matches. Germline V gene sequence: CDR1 SGHVS, CDR2 FQNEAQ. The CDR3 is made up of 15 amino acids. CDR3 nucleotide sequence: TGTGCCAGCAGACGTCTAGCGGGAGTTCCCTACGAGCAGTACGTC. Translating gives CASRRLAGVPYEQYV.

This chain joins TRBV7-9 and TRBJ2-7, with D possibly being TRBD1 (5 bases). Germline CDR1 and CDR2: SEHNR and FQNEAQ (reference sequence). CDR3 length: 14 amino acids. CDR3 region: CSSSLDGHSYEQYV. The CDR3 DNA follows: TGTTCCAGCAGCTTAGATGGACACTCCTACGAGCAGTACGTC.

The V call is TRBV6-4, the J call TRBJ1-5; D remains unclear. CDR3 size: 15 residues. V was pared by 4 bases and J by 4 bases, with 14 bases between. Germline V lookup: CDR1 MRHNA, CDR2 SNTAGT. The CDR3 protein is CASSAQAGVNQPQHF. In nucleotides, the CDR3 is TGTGCCAGCAGTGCCCAAGCCGGTGTTAATCAGCCCCAGCATTTT.

The chain recombines TRBV19 with TRBJ2-3; a possible D gene is TRBD1 (5 bases). Germline CDR1 is LNHDA and CDR2 is SQIVND (reference sequence). The CDR3 totals 14 residues. V was trimmed by 4 bases and J by 6 bases, leaving 14 bases between them. CDR3 amino acids: CASSTTLSGDTQYF. The CDR3 bases are TGTGCCAGTAGTACAACCCTCTCAGGGGATACGCAGTATTTT.

The chain links TRBV10-3 to TRBJ2-5; TRBD2 matches 9 bases. V was clipped by 2 bases and J by 3 bases; unmatched bases: 4. This CDR3 is 15 amino acids long. CDR1 is ENHRY, CDR2 SYGVKD, per germline. The CDR3 spells CAISEGTSIEETQYF. CDR3 nucleotide sequence: TGTGCCATCAGTGAGGGGACTAGCATTGAAGAGACCCAGTACTTC.

This chain uses TRBV25-1 with TRBJ1-5; 7 nucleotides align to TRBD1. In germline, CDR1 is MGHDK, CDR2 SYGVNS. V dropped 5 bases and J dropped 6; count of bases not matched to a gene: 10. The CDR3 extends over 15 amino acids. CDR3 nucleotide sequence: TGTGCCAGCAGTCAGACAGGGATGATCGGTCAGCCCCAGCATTTT. Protein: CASSQTGMIGQPQHF.

This sequence joins TRBV11-3 and TRBJ1-3, with no clear D. Trimming took 2 bases from V and 1 from J, leaving 15 bases between them. Germline CDR1 reads SGHNT; CDR2 reads YENEEA. The CDR3 contains 17 residues. CDR3 in amino acids: CASSLLELRSSGNTIYF. In DNA form, the CDR3 reads TGTGCCAGCAGCTTATTGGAGCTCCGTTCGTCTGGAAACACCATATATTTT.

CDR3 in DNA: TGTGCCAGCAGCCAGGACAGGGGGCGGTTGGGAAACACCATATATTTT. This sequence encodes CASSQDRGRLGNTIYF. The V call is TRBV7-3, the J call TRBJ1-3, with 11 bases aligning to TRBD1. CDR3 size: 16 residues. V trimming: 5 bases; J trimming: 4 bases; junction bases outside the gene matches: 7. Germline V gives CDR1 SGHTA, CDR2 FQGTGA.

The table lists this clone with a few counts. The chain is built from TRBV7-9 and TRBJ1-4; D is undetermined. V lost 7 bases and J 7 bases, leaving 10 bases between the germline ends. The length of the CDR3 is 12 residues. Germline V lookup: CDR1 SEHNR, CDR2 FQNEAQ (reference sequence). The CDR3 DNA reads as TGTGCCAGCAACGAGGGAGGTGAAAAACTGTTTTTT. It codes for CASNEGGEKLFF. The complete variable domain, with remaining parts taken from reference TRBV7-9 and TRBJ1-4, reads DTGVSQNPRHKITKRGQNVTFRCDPISEHNRLYWYRQTLGQGPEFLTYFQNEAQLEKSRLLSDRFSAERPKGSFSTLEIQRTEQGDSAMYLCASNEGGEKLFFGSGTQLSVL.

The chain uses TRBV7-3 and TRBJ2-2, with 9 bases fitting TRBD2. This CDR3 has 15 residues. Germline trimming cut 4 bases from V and 4 bases from J; bases unmatched to any gene: 4. Germline assignment: CDR1 SGHTA and CDR2 FQGTGA. The CDR3 is CASSSGLAGTGELFF. CDR3 DNA sequence: TGTGCCAGCAGCTCGGGACTAGCAGGCACCGGGGAGCTGTTTTTT.

The chain carries TRBV6-1 and TRBJ1-2; 8 bases align to TRBD1. The CDR3 is made up of 14 amino acids. From germline, CDR1 is MNHNS and CDR2 SASEGT. J lost 2 bases, V lost 6 bases, and 5 bases had no gene match. CDR3 residues: CASSRDRLNYGYTF. As DNA, the CDR3 is TGTGCCAGCAGCCGGGACAGGCTGAACTATGGCTACACCTTC.

The chain is built from TRBV30 and TRBJ2-1; D gene unclear. V was shortened by 2 bases and J by 5 bases, with 4 bases between the two germline ends. This CDR3 contains 11 residues. Germline assignment: CDR1 GTSNPN and CDR2 SVGIG (reference sequence). This CDR3 reads CAWSPDNEQFF. Written as DNA, the CDR3 is TGTGCCTGGAGTCCGGACAATGAGCAGTTCTTC.

The rearrangement joins TRBV5-1 to TRBJ2-2; TRBD2 matches at 8 bases. The CDR3 sequence is 16 residues long. In germline, CDR1 is SGHRS, CDR2 YFSETQ. The V and J ends lost 4 bases and 0 bases, in that order; junction bases with no gene match: 5. The CDR3 DNA sequence: TGCGCCAGCAGCCCGGGACTAGGATCGAACACCGGGGAGCTGTTTTTT. Protein product: CASSPGLGSNTGELFF.

This clone is a singleton in its sample. The V call is TRBV7-2, the J call TRBJ1-1; 8 nucleotides match TRBD1. The V segment lost 5 bases and the J segment 0 bases; nucleotides outside the gene matches: 2. The CDR3 totals 14 residues. The germline gives CDR1 SGHTA, CDR2 FQGNSA. CDR3 residues: CASSDRGMNTEAFF. CDR3 nucleotides: TGTGCCAGCAGCGACAGGGGCATGAACACTGAAGCTTTCTTT.

The chain carries TRBV28 and TRBJ2-1, with a possible D match to TRBD2 (6 bases). From germline, CDR1 is MDHEN and CDR2 SYDVKM. V was trimmed by 0 bases and J by 9 bases, leaving 6 bases between them. CDR3 length equals 12 residues. The CDR3 here is CASSLWEGEQFF. CDR3 nucleotides: TGTGCCAGCAGTTTATGGGAGGGTGAGCAGTTCTTC.

DNA of the CDR3: TGCAGCGTAGACCGGGACAGGGGGATGAACACTGAAGCTTTCTTT. Protein: CSVDRDRGMNTEAFF. The gene calls are TRBV29-1 and TRBJ1-1; TRBD1 agrees at 11 bases. J was trimmed by 0 bases and V by 6 bases; bases with no gene match: 6. The CDR3 has 15 residues. Per the germline V gene, CDR1 is SQVTM and CDR2 is ANQGSEA. The whole variable domain, remainder taken from reference TRBV29-1 and TRBJ1-1, is SAVISQKPSRDICQRGTSLTIQCQVDSQVTMMFWYRQQPGQSLTLIATANQGSEATYESGFVIDKFPISRPNLTFSTLTVSNMSPEDSSIYLCSVDRDRGMNTEAFFGQGTRLTVV.

With regard to this clone: One end of the junction fails to match germline, which may point to a read error. This chain joins TRBV13 and TRBJ1-5; possible D gene TRBD1, 5 bases. The CDR3 has 17 residues. Germline-derived CDR1 and CDR2 are PRHDT and FYEKMQ (reference sequence). CDR3 DNA: TGTGCCAGCAGCATAGGGACCCTTCAGGAGGGCAATCAGCCCCAGCATTTT. It codes for CASSIGTLQEGNQPQHF.

The genes are TRBV5-1 and TRBJ2-3; the D gene is possibly TRBD2 (5 bases). Germline lookup yields CDR1 SGHRS and CDR2 YFSETQ. CDR3 size: 17 residues. With 6 bases removed from V and 3 bases from J, the gap between germline ends came to 23 bases. CDR3 sequence reads: CASKSWRATPTTDTQYF. CDR3 bases: TGCGCCAGCAAAAGCTGGCGGGCCACCCCTACGACAGATACGCAGTATTTT. Complete variable domain (other parts from reference TRBV5-1 and TRBJ2-3): KAGVTQTPRYLIKTRGQQVTLSCSPISGHRSVSWYQQTPGQGLQFLFEYFSETQRNKGNFPGRFSGRQFSNSRSEMNVSTLELGDSALYLCASKSWRATPTTDTQYFGPGTRLTVL.

The chain carries TRBV9 and TRBJ2-2, with 10 positions matching TRBD2. Germline CDR1 reads SGDLS; CDR2 reads YYNGEE. CDR3 size: 16 residues. V lost 4 bases, J lost 2 bases, and 5 bases stayed unmatched. CDR3 protein: CASSSRTSGNTGELFF. CDR3 DNA: TGTGCCAGCAGCTCAAGGACTAGCGGAAACACCGGGGAGCTGTTTTTT.

The chain is built from TRBV20-1 and TRBJ1-1; the D is unclear. The CDR3 loop spans 11 amino acids. The V and J ends lost 6 bases and 10 bases respectively, with 15 bases between them. Germline lookup yields CDR1 DFQATT and CDR2 SNEGSKA (reference sequence). CDR3 protein: CSAPLGGVAFF. The CDR3 region has the DNA TGCAGTGCCCCGTTAGGCGGGGTAGCTTTCTTT.

The chain couples TRBV5-1 to TRBJ2-5, with 7 bases identical to TRBD1. The junction had 4 bases not matched to a gene; V was cut back by 0 bases and J by 2 bases. Germline V lookup: CDR1 SGHRS, CDR2 YFSETQ. This CDR3 region has 15 residues. The CDR3 sequence is CASSLVPGQQETQYF. The DNA for the CDR3 is TGCGCCAGCAGCTTGGTACCGGGACAGCAAGAGACCCAGTACTTC.

J is TRBJ1-5 and V is TRBV7-2; TRBD1 is a possible D gene (5 bases). The CDR3 totals 15 residues. In germline, CDR1 is SGHTA, CDR2 FQGNSA. V shed 2 bases and J shed 3 bases, with 11 bases lying between them. CDR3 sequence: CASSLTQGNNQPQHF. CDR3 in DNA: TGTGCCAGCAGCTTAACTCAGGGCAACAATCAGCCCCAGCATTTT. Filled out from reference TRBV7-2 and TRBJ1-5, the complete variable domain reads GAGVSQSPSNKVTEKGKDVELRCDPISGHTALYWYRQSLGQGLEFLIYFQGNSAPDKSGLPSDRFSAERTGGSVSTLTIQRTQQEDSAVYLCASSLTQGNNQPQHFGDGTRLSIL.

The chain links TRBV9 to TRBJ2-3, with D possibly TRBD1 on 6 matching bases. CDR1 SGDLS and CDR2 YYNGEE come from the germline V gene. Trimming took off 0 bases at V and 0 bases at J, with 8 bases between the two ends. The CDR3 is made up of 15 amino acids. Here the CDR3 DNA reads TGTGCCAGCAGCGTAGGGGGACACAGCACAGATACGCAGTATTTT. Residues: CASSVGGHSTDTQYF.

This rearrangement joins TRBV2 to TRBJ2-3; 7 nucleotides agree with TRBD1. Losses at the gene ends were 7 bases for V and 0 bases for J; bases not matched to a gene: 10. Germline assignment: CDR1 SNHLY and CDR2 FYNNEI. This CDR3 has 16 residues. CDR3 sequence (DNA): TGTGCCAGCAACAGGGGCGGGTCGACTAGCACAGATACGCAGTATTTT. It encodes CASNRGGSTSTDTQYF.